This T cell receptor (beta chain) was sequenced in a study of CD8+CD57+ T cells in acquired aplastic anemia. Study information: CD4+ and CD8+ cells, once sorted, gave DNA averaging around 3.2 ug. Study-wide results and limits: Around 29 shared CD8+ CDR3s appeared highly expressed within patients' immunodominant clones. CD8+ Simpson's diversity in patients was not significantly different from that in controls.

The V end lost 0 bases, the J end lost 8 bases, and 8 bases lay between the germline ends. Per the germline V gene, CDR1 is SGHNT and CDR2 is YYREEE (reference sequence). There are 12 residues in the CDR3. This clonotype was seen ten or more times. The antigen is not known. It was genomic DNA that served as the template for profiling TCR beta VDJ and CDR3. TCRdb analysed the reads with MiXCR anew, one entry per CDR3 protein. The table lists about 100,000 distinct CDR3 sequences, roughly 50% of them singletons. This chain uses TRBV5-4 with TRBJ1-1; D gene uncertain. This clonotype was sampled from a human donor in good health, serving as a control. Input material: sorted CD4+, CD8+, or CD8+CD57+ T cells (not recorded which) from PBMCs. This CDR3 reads CASSLGGPEAFF. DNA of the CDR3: TGTGCCAGCAGCTTGGGAGGCCCCGAAGCTTTCTTT.